This entry features one T cell receptor beta chain sequence. These data belong to a study of CD8+ T cells in alopecia areata. After isolation, RNA underwent reverse transcription to generate cDNA as the sequencing template. Measured with immunoSEQ multiplex PCR; TCRdb has only the in-frame clones, and not every one. The sample gives 140,000 to 150,000 clones, roughly 50% of which show up once; under 6.5% is in the top ten. Trimming took off 0 bases at V and 6 bases at J, with 3 bases between the two ends. The CDR3 is 11 residues long. Germline CDR1 is GTSNPN and CDR2 is SVGIG (reference sequence). The sequence was obtained from a human donor with alopecia areata. The sequencing used CD4+ T cells sorted from blood, collected at week 0. V gene TRBV30 combines with J gene TRBJ1-3; D unresolved. DNA of the CDR3: TGTGCCTGGAGTGTGAAAAACACCATATATTTT. Its translation is CAWSVKNTIYF.